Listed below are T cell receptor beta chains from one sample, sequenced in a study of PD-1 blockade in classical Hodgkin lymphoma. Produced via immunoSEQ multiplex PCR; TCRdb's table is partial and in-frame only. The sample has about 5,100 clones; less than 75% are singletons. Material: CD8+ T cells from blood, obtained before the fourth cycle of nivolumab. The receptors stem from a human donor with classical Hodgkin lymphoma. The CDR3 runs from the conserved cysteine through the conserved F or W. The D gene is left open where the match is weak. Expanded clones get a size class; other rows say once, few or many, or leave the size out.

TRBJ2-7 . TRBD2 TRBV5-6 CASSLNPGTTSYEQYF TGTGCCAGCAGCTTGAATCCCGGGACTACCAGCTACGAGCAGTACTTC
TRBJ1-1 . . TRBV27 CASSPSLILYTEAFF TGTGCCAGCAGTCCATCACTTATTTTGTACACTGAAGCTTTCTTT
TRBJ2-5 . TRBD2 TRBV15 CATRALAGEEETQYF TGTGCCACCAGAGCCCTAGCGGGCGAAGAAGAGACCCAGTACTTC
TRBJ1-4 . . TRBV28 CASSLWGGVTNEKLFF TGTGCCAGCAGTTTATGGGGGGGAGTTACTAATGAAAAACTGTTTTTT
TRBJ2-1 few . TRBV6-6 CASSPELGVYNEQFF TGTGCCAGCAGTCCCGAGTTGGGGGTGTACAATGAGCAGTTCTTC
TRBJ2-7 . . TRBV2 CASSVGGGLGEQYF TGTGCCAGCAGTGTAGGGGGAGGGCTTGGCGAGCAGTACTTC
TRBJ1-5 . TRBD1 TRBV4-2 CASSQEEGTGGYQPQHF TGTGCCAGCAGCCAAGAGGAAGGGACAGGGGGTTATCAGCCCCAGCATTTT
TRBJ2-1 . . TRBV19 CASRGFRVDEQFF TGTGCCAGTAGGGGATTCAGGGTGGATGAGCAGTTCTTC
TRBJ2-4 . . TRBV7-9 CASSTTGQLAKNIQYF TGTGCCAGCAGCACGACAGGCCAACTAGCCAAAAACATTCAGTACTTC
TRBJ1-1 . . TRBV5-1 CASSLGTRGKRDTEAFF TGCGCCAGCAGCTTGGGCACAAGGGGCAAAAGGGACACTGAAGCTTTCTTT
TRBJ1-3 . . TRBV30 CAWSVGNSGNTIYF TGTGCCTGGAGTGTTGGCAACTCTGGAAACACCATATATTTT
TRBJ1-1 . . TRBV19 CASTPGEATEAFF TGTGCCAGTACTCCCGGGGAGGCCACTGAAGCTTTCTTT
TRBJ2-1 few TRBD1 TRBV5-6 CASSTDRGATYNEQFF TGTGCCAGCAGCACAGACAGGGGCGCTACCTACAATGAGCAGTTCTTC
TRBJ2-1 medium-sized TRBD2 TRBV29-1 CSVYPGLAGESSYNEQFF TGCAGCGTTTACCCGGGACTAGCGGGAGAGAGCTCCTACAATGAGCAGTTCTTC
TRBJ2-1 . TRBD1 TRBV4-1 CASSHGTGYNEQFF TGCGCCAGCAGCCACGGGACAGGGTACAATGAGCAGTTCTTC
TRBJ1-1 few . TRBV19 CASSIYSDTEAFF TGTGCCAGTAGTATATACAGTGACACTGAAGCTTTCTTT
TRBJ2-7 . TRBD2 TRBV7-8 CASSQAGERYEQYF TGTGCCAGCAGCCAAGCGGGAGAAAGATACGAGCAGTACTTC
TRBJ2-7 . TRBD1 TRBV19 CASSARDRGAYEQYF TGTGCCAGTAGTGCTCGGGACAGGGGGGCCTACGAGCAGTACTTC
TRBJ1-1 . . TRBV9 CASSVVVWDHTEAFF TGTGCCAGCAGCGTAGTGGTCTGGGACCACACTGAAGCTTTCTTT
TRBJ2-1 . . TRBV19 CASSLTSYNEQFF TGTGCCAGTAGCCTCACTAGCTACAATGAGCAGTTCTTC
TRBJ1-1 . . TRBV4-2 CASSQGDEAFF TGTGCCAGCAGCCAGGGGGATGAAGCTTTCTTT
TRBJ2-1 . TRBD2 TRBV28 CASSHPEGLAGDAYNEQFF TGTGCCAGCAGCCATCCCGAGGGATTAGCGGGAGACGCCTACAATGAGCAGTTCTTC
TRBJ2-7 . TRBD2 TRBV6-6 CASTNGLAGDSYEQYF TGTGCCAGCACCAATGGACTAGCGGGGGACTCCTACGAGCAGTACTTC
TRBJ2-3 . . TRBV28 CASSFGIGRSLATDTQYF TGTGCCAGCAGTTTTGGGATAGGACGGTCCCTAGCCACAGATACGCAGTATTTT
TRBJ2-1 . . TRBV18 CASSPSSGIYNEQFF TGTGCCAGCTCACCTTCCTCGGGGATCTACAATGAGCAGTTCTTC
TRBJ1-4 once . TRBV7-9 CASSPTPTNEKLFF TGTGCCAGCAGCCCTACACCAACTAATGAAAAACTGTTTTTT
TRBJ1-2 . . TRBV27 CASSLSGYVSNYGYTF TGTGCCAGCAGTTTATCTGGATACGTCTCTAACTATGGCTACACCTTC
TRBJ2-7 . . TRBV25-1 CASSSHYEQYF TGTGCCAGCAGTTCACACTACGAGCAGTACTTC
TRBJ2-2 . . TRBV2 CASNWDGYANTGELFF TGTGCCAGCAACTGGGACGGGTACGCGAACACCGGGGAGCTGTTTTTT
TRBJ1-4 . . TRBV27 CASKAAGGFATNEKLFF TGTGCCAGCAAGGCTGCGGGGGGATTTGCAACTAATGAAAAACTGTTTTTT
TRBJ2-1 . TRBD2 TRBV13 CASSLGTSGGANEQFF TGTGCCAGCAGCTTGGGGACTAGCGGGGGGGCTAATGAGCAGTTCTTC
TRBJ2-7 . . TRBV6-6 CASSYDSYYEQYF TGTGCCAGCAGTTACGACAGTTACTACGAGCAGTACTTC
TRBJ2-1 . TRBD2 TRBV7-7 CASSQGLAGTYNEQFF TGTGCTAGCAGCCAGGGACTAGCGGGAACCTACAATGAGCAGTTCTTC
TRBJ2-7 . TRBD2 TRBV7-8 CASSPPQEREDEQYF TGTGCCAGCAGCCCCCCCCAAGAGCGGGAGGACGAGCAGTACTTC
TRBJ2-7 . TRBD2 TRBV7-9 CASSSGLGGEQYF TGTGCCAGCAGCTCGGGACTAGGAGGGGAGCAGTACTTC
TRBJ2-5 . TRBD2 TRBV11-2 CASRQLAGGETQYF TGTGCCAGCAGGCAACTAGCGGGAGGTGAGACCCAGTACTTC
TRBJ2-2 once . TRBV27 CASSPTHTGELFF TGTGCCAGCAGTCCAACCCACACCGGGGAGCTGTTTTTT
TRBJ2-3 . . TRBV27 CASSTLSFTDTQYF TGTGCCAGCAGTACCCTTTCTTTCACAGATACGCAGTATTTT
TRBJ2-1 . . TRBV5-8 CASSFRGFGDEQFF TGTGCCAGCAGCTTCAGGGGCTTCGGCGATGAGCAGTTCTTC
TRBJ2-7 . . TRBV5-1 CASGRSGESEQYF TGCGCCAGCGGGCGCTCTGGGGAGAGTGAGCAGTACTTC
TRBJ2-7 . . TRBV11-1 CASSIAVALYEQYF TGTGCCAGCAGCATTGCCGTCGCCCTTTACGAGCAGTACTTC
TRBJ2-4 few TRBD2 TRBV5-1 CASSLGEGRVQYF TGCGCCAGCAGTTTGGGGGAGGGCCGGGTTCAGTACTTC
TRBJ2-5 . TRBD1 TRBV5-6 CASSFTGGLKETQYF TGTGCCAGCAGCTTCACAGGGGGCTTAAAGGAGACCCAGTACTTC
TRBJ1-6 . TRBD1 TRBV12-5 CASGLKTGTVSSYNSPLHF TGTGCTAGTGGTCTGAAAACCGGGACAGTGAGCTCCTATAATTCACCCCTCCACTTT
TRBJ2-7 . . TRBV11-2 CASSPRDGHFPDEQYF TGTGCCAGCAGCCCGAGGGACGGCCATTTCCCTGACGAGCAGTACTTC
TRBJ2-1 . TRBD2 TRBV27 CASSLSWAGDNYNEQFF TGTGCCAGCAGTTTATCGTGGGCGGGAGACAACTACAATGAGCAGTTCTTC
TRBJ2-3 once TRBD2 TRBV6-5 CASSSGWGGTDTQYF TGTGCCAGCTCTAGCGGGTGGGGGGGCACAGATACGCAGTATTTT
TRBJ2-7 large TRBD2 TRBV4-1 CASSQDTPTSGSGEQYF TGCGCCAGCAGCCAAGATACCCCCACTAGCGGGAGCGGCGAGCAGTACTTC
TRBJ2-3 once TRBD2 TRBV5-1 CASTLEGAGAGDTQYF TGCGCCAGCACCCTTGAGGGAGCGGGAGCGGGAGATACGCAGTATTTT
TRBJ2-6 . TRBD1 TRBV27 CASRAGTAYSGANVLTF TGTGCCAGCAGAGCCGGGACAGCCTACTCTGGGGCCAACGTCCTGACTTTC
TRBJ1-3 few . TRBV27 CASAAGGAHGNTIYF TGTGCCAGCGCAGCGGGGGGGGCTCATGGAAACACCATATATTTT
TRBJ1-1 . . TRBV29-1 CSVEGGDPEAFF TGCAGCGTTGAAGGAGGGGACCCTGAAGCTTTCTTT
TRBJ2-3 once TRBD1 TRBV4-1 CASSHAGTGVTDTQYF TGCGCCAGCAGCCATGCCGGGACAGGGGTCACAGATACGCAGTATTTT
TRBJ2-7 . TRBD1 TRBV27 CASSPRDRAPYEQYF TGTGCCAGCAGTCCCAGGGACAGGGCCCCCTACGAGCAGTACTTC
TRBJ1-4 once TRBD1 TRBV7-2 CASSWDRGREKLFF TGTGCCAGCAGCTGGGACAGGGGGAGAGAAAAACTGTTTTTT
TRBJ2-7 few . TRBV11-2 CASSRPDSYEQYF TGTGCCAGCAGCCGACCCGACTCCTACGAGCAGTACTTC
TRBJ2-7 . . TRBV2 CASSDRGVGGSYEQYF TGTGCCAGCAGTGATCGGGGTGTTGGGGGCTCCTACGAGCAGTACTTC
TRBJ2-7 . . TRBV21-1 CASSKKATGHYEQYF TGTGCCAGCAGCAAAAAGGCCACGGGACACTACGAGCAGTACTTC
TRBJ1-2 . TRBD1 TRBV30 CASSHGQGVDGYTF TGTGCCAGCAGTCATGGACAGGGGGTAGATGGCTACACCTTC